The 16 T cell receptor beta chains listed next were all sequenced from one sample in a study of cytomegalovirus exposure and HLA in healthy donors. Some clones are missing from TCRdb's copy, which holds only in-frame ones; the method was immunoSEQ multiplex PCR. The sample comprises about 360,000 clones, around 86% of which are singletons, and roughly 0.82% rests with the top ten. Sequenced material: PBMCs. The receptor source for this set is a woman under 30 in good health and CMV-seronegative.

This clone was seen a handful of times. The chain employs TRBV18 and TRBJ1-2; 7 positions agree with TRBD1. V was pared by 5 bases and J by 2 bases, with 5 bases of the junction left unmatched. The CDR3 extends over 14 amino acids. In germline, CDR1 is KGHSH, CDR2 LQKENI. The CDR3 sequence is CASSLGQRNYGYTF. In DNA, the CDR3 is TGTGCCAGCTCATTGGGACAGCGGAACTATGGCTACACCTTC.

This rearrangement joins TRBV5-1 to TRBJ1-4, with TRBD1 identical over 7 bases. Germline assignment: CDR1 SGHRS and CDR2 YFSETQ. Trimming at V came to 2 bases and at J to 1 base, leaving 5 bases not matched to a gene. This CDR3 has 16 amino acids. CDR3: CASSFDREVTNEKLFF. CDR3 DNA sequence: TGCGCCAGCAGCTTTGACAGGGAGGTAACTAATGAAAAACTGTTTTTT.

CDR3 sequence (DNA): TGTGCCAGTAGTGTAACAGGGGTATCCTACAATGAGCAGTTCTTC. This sequence encodes CASSVTGVSYNEQFF. The chain links TRBV19 to TRBJ2-1, with 7 bases aligning to TRBD1. This CDR3 is 15 amino acids long. CDR1 and CDR2 from the germline V gene are LNHDA and SQIVND (reference sequence). J lost 1 base, V lost 5 bases, and 5 bases had no gene match.

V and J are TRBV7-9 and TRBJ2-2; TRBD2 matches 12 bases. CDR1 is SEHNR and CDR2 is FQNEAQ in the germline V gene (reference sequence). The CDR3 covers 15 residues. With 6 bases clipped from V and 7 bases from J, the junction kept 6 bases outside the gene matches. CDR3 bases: TGTGCCAGCAGTCTAGCGGGAGGGCCCGGCGGGGAGCTGTTTTTT. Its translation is CASSLAGGPGGELFF.

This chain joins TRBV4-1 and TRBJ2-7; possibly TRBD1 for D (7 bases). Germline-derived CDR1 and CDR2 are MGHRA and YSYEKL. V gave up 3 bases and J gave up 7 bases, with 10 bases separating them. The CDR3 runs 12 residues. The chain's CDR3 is CASSQGGQEQYF. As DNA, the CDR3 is TGCGCCAGCAGCCAGGGGGGACAGGAGCAGTACTTC.

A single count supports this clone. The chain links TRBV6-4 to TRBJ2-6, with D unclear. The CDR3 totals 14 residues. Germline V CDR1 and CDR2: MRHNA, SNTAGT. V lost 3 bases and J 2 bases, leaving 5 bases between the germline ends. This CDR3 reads CASSDRAGANVLTF. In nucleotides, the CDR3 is TGTGCCAGCAGTGATCGGGCTGGGGCCAACGTCCTGACTTTC.

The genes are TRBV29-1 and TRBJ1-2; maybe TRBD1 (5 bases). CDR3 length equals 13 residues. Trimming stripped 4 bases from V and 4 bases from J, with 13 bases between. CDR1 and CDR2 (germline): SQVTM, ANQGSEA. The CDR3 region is CSVASGNSYGYTF. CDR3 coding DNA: TGCAGCGTTGCATCAGGGAACTCCTATGGCTACACCTTC.

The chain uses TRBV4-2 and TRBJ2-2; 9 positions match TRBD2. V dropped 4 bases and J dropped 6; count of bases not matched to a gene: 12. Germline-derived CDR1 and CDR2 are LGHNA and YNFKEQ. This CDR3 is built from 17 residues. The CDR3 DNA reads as TGTGCCAGCAGCCCACCTGTGGCGGGGGGGCTTGCCGGGGAGCTGTTTTTT. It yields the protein CASSPPVAGGLAGELFF.

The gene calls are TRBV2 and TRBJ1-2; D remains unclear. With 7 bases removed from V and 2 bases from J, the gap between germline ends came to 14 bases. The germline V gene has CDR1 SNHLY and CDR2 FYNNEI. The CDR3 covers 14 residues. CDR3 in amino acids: CASIPPGGNYGYTF. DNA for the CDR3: TGTGCCAGCATCCCCCCCGGCGGGAACTATGGCTACACCTTC. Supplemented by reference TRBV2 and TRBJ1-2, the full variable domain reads EPEVTQTPSHQVTQMGQEVILRCVPISNHLYFYWYRQILGQKVEFLVSFYNNEISEKSEIFDDQFSVERPDGSNFTLKIRSTKLEDSAMYFCASIPPGGNYGYTFGSGTRLTVV.

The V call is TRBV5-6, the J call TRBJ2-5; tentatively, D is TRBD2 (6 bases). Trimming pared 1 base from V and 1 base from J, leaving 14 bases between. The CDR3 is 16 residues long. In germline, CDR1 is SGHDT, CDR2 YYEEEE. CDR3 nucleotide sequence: TGTGCCAGCAGCTTGACCCTCTCTAGCGCCCAAGAGACCCAGTACTTC. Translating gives CASSLTLSSAQETQYF. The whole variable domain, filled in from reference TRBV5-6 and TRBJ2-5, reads DAGVTQSPTHLIKTRGQQVTLRCSPKSGHDTVSWYQQALGQGPQFIFQYYEEEERQRGNFPDRFSGHQFPNYSSELNVNALLLGDSALYLCASSLTLSSAQETQYFGPGTRLLVL.

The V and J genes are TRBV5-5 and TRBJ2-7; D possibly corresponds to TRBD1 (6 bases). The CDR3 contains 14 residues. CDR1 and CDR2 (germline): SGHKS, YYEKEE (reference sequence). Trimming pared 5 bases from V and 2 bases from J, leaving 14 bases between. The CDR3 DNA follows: TGTGCCAGCAGGCCCGACACAGGGACCTACGAGCAGTACTTC. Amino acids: CASRPDTGTYEQYF. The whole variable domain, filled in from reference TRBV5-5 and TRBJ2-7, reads DAGVTQSPTHLIKTRGQQVTLRCSPISGHKSVSWYQQVLGQGPQFIFQYYEKEERGRGNFPDRFSARQFPNYSSELNVNALLLGDSALYLCASRPDTGTYEQYFGPGTRLTVT.

The CDR3 spells CSVAPGTSGYEQYF. Written as DNA, the CDR3 is TGCAGCGTTGCACCCGGGACTAGCGGCTACGAGCAGTACTTC. The rearrangement uses TRBV29-1 and TRBJ2-7; 11 bases match TRBD2. Germline V CDR1 and CDR2: SQVTM, ANQGSEA. The CDR3 totals 14 residues. V lost 4 bases and J lost 3; bases outside the gene matches: 5.

The CDR3 protein is CASSLAAGAGGPGDTQYF. The CDR3 DNA reads as TGTGCCAGCAGCTTAGCGGCGGGGGCGGGAGGGCCCGGAGATACGCAGTATTTT. The rearrangement joins TRBV7-9 to TRBJ2-3; 9 bases match TRBD2. CDR1 is SEHNR, CDR2 FQNEAQ, per germline (reference sequence). The CDR3 sequence is 18 residues long. The ends lost 0 bases at V and 5 bases at J; junction bases unmatched: 12.

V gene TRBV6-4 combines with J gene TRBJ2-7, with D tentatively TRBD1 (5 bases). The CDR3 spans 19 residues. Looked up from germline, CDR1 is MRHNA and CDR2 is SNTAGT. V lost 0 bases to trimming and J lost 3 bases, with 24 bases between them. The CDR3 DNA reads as TGTGCCAGCAGTGACTCTAAGGGCCTCAGACAGTCTAGAGTCTACGAGCAGTACTTC. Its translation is CASSDSKGLRQSRVYEQYF.

CDR3 DNA: TGCGCCAGCAGCGGGACTGATTATGGCTACACCTTC. This sequence encodes CASSGTDYGYTF. The rearrangement links TRBV10-1 to TRBJ1-2; a possible D gene is TRBD1 (5 bases). Germline loops: CDR1 WNHNN, CDR2 SYGVQD (reference sequence). V lost 6 bases to trimming and J lost 5 bases, with 10 bases between them. This CDR3 comprises 12 residues.

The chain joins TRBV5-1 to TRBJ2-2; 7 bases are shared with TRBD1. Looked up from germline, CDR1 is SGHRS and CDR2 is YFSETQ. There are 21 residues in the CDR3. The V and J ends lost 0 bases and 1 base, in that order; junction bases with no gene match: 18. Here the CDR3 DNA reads TGCGCCAGCAGCTTGGCCGATGGTGTATGGACAGGTCGGCAGAACACCGGGGAGCTGTTTTTT. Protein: CASSLADGVWTGRQNTGELFF. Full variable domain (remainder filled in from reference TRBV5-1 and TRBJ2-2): KAGVTQTPRYLIKTRGQQVTLSCSPISGHRSVSWYQQTPGQGLQFLFEYFSETQRNKGNFPGRFSGRQFSNSRSEMNVSTLELGDSALYLCASSLADGVWTGRQNTGELFFGEGSRLTVL.